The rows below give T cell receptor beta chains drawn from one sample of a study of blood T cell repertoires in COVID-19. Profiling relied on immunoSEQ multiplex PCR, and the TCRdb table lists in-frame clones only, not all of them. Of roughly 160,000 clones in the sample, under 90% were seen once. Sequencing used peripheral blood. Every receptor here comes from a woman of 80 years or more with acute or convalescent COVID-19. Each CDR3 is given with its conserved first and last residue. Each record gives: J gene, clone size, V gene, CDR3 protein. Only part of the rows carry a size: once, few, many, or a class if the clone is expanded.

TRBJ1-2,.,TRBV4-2,CASSQVNGQQINYGYTF
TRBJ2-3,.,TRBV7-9,CASSRTADTQYF
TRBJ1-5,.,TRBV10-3,CAISEDRDNQPQHF
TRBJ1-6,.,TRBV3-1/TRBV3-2,CASSQGVGTGGSSYNSPLHF
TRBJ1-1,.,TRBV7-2,CASSLDGRTEAFF
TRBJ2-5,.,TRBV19,CASSIFRTGGEETQYF
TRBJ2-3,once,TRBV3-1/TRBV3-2,CASSQDIGQGVGF
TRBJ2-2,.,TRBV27,CASSLSQGAIGELFF
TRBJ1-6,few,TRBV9,CASSVEGAQLSPLHF
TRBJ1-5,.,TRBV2,CASSPRGGSYQPQHF
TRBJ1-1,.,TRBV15,CATSRTRMNTEAFF
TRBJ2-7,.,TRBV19,CASMGDRAYEQYF
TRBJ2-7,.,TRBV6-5,CASSYSGREQYF
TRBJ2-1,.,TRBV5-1,CASSSLSSGIYNEQFF
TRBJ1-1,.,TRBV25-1,CASSNSRIGAFF
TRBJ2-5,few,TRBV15,CATSRGGGGQETQYF
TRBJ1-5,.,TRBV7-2,CASSLGYNQPQHF
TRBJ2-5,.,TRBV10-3,CAIRPGTGGQETQYF
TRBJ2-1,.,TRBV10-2,CATKRTSSYNEQFF
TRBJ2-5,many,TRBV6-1,CASSELPGVRRETQYF
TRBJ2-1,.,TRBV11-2,CASSSGLAGGDEQFF
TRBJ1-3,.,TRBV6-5,CASSYAPGSGNTIYF
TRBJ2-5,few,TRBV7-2,CASSVGTGVAQETQYF
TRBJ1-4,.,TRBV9,CASSPPGGDEKLFF
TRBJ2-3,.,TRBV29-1,CSVVEWEVGGTDTQYF
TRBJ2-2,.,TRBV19,CASSSGHSNTGELFF
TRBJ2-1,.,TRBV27,CASSSPRGISNEQFF
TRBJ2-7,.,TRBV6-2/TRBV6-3,CASSYQTSGSYEQYF
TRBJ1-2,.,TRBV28,CASSLGDRVNYGYTF
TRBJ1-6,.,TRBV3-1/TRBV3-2,CASSLGTGNSPLHF
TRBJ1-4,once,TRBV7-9,CASSLGGQGNEKLFF
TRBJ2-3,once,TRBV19,CASSLASSSTDTQYF
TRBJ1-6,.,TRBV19,CASAEDNDNSPLHF
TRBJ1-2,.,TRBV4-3,CASSQGLGGGYGYTF
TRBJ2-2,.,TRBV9,CASSVKDINTGELFF
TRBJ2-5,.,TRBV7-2,CASSLDGSGGETQYF
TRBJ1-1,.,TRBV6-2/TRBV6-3,CASSRPARGQYINTEAFF
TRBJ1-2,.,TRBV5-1,CASSPGTVNYGYTF
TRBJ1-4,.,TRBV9,CASSVQGDNEKLFF
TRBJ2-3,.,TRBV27,CASSLRWGQGKDTQYF
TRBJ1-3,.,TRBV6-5,CASSGSYSGNTIYF
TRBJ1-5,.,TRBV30,CAWSINQGFQPQHF
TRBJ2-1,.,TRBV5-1,CASSLAGLAGGHEQFF
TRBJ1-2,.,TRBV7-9,CASSLVADYGYTF
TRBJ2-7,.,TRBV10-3,CAISDRTGSSYEQYF
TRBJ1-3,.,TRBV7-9,CASSLAGQEDTIYF
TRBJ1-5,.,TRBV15,CATSSDSTNQPQHF
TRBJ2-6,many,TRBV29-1,CSVDSDRAPGANVLTF
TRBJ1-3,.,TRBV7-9,CASTQVTQGSGNTIYF